The rows below give T cell receptor beta chains drawn from one sample of a study of cytomegalovirus exposure and HLA in healthy donors. Assay used: immunoSEQ multiplex PCR; TCRdb lists only in-frame clones, some missing. This table holds some 190,000 clones, about three quarters found once. The material sequenced was PBMCs. Source of these receptors: a man aged 18 to 35 in good health and CMV-seronegative. Each CDR3 is given with its conserved first and last residue. A D gene is named only where the DNA matches it firmly. Size is stated for part of the rows, as once, few or many counts, or as a class when the clone is expanded.

cdr3_length,d_call,v_call,clone_size,j_call,cdr3_nt,cdr3_aa
14,TRBD1,TRBV6-6,few,TRBJ1-3,TGTGCCAGCAGGCTAGAGGGGGCAAGAAACACCATATATTTT,CASRLEGARNTIYF
14,TRBD1,TRBV6-6,few,TRBJ2-7,TGTGCCAGCAGTCACGGGACAGGACCCTTGGAGCAGTACTTC,CASSHGTGPLEQYF
15,.,TRBV4-3,.,TRBJ1-5,TGCGCCAGCAGCCAAGATCGGAGCAGCAATCAGCCCCAGCATTTT,CASSQDRSSNQPQHF
15,.,TRBV5-5,few,TRBJ1-2,TGTGCCAGCAGCTCCATACAGGGAACTAACTATGGCTACACCTTC,CASSSIQGTNYGYTF
15,.,TRBV29-1,.,TRBJ2-1,TGCAGCGTTGAGGTAAAAGGGGCTTCCTACAATGAGCAGTTCTTC,CSVEVKGASYNEQFF
13,TRBD2,TRBV2,.,TRBJ2-5,TGTGCCAGCAGAGCTCTAACTAGCGTCCGTCAGTACTTC,CASRALTSVRQYF
17,TRBD2,TRBV10-3,.,TRBJ2-7,TGTGCCATCAGCCCTGCCCCGGGACTAGCGGGGGTTTACGAGCAGTACTTC,CAISPAPGLAGVYEQYF
13,.,TRBV5-4,.,TRBJ2-1,TGTGCCAGCAGCTTGGACAGGGCCAATGAGCAGTTCTTC,CASSLDRANEQFF
14,.,TRBV30,.,TRBJ1-5,TGTGCCTGGAGTGGGGGGGGGACGTTTCAGCCCCAGCATTTT,CAWSGGGTFQPQHF
16,TRBD2,TRBV4-3,.,TRBJ2-4,TGCGCCAGCAGCCAAGACCCGGGAGGGCCTTTAAACATTCAGTACTTC,CASSQDPGGPLNIQYF
13,.,TRBV5-6,.,TRBJ1-5,TGTGCCAGCAGCTTGTATCTAGGTCAGCCCCAGCATTTT,CASSLYLGQPQHF
12,.,TRBV15,once,TRBJ2-7,TGTGCCACCAGCAAAAGTAGAACCGAGCAGTACTTC,CATSKSRTEQYF
12,.,TRBV2,.,TRBJ2-3,TGTGCCAGCCTTGTGAGGGCAGATACGCAGTATTTT,CASLVRADTQYF
12,.,TRBV11-2,.,TRBJ1-4,TGTGCCAGCAGCTCAGCTCGGGACATAGTGTTTTTT,CASSSARDIVFF
17,.,TRBV4-2,.,TRBJ1-4,TGTGCCAGCAGCCAAGATCCCGGGGGGGACACTAATGAAAAACTGTTTTTT,CASSQDPGGDTNEKLFF
16,TRBD2,TRBV27,.,TRBJ2-7,TGTGCCAGCAGACCTAGGGGTAGCGGGAGTCGGCACGAGCAGTACTTC,CASRPRGSGSRHEQYF
14,.,TRBV5-6,.,TRBJ1-5,TGTGCCAGCAGCTTGGAAGGGGATCATCAGCCCCAGCATTTT,CASSLEGDHQPQHF
15,.,TRBV28,.,TRBJ2-1,TGTGCCAGCACCGTAGGTGGGAGCTCCTACAATGAGCAGTTCTTC,CASTVGGSSYNEQFF
12,.,TRBV6-1,.,TRBJ2-5,TGTGCCACCAGGAGGTCCCAAGAGACCCAGTACTTC,CATRRSQETQYF
13,.,TRBV7-3,.,TRBJ1-1,TGTGCCAGCAGCTTAAGGCAGAACACTGAAGCTTTCTTT,CASSLRQNTEAFF
16,.,TRBV30,.,TRBJ1-3,TGTGCCTGGAGTCCTTCCCGCCAGAACTCTGGAAACACCATATATTTT,CAWSPSRQNSGNTIYF
12,.,TRBV30,.,TRBJ2-2,TGTGCCTGCTACAGGGAGGGCGGGGAGCTGTTTTTT,CACYREGGELFF
15,.,TRBV11-3,.,TRBJ1-2,TGTGCCAGCAGCTCTGCCTATACAGGGAACTATGGCTACACCTTC,CASSSAYTGNYGYTF
16,TRBD2,TRBV9,.,TRBJ2-5,TGTGCCAGCAGCATCCGGACTAGCGGGGAAAGGGAGACCCAGTACTTC,CASSIRTSGERETQYF